This TCR beta chain is from a study of cytomegalovirus exposure and HLA in healthy donors. The CDR3 length is 14 residues. V was pared by 4 bases and J by 2 bases, with 11 bases between. Germline V gene data show CDR1 as MDHEN and CDR2 as SYDVKM. TCRdb's table, derived via immunoSEQ multiplex PCR, lists solely in-frame clones and lacks some. The sample has 200,000 to 300,000 clones, 85% to 90% seen once. On this clone itself: The antigen remains undetermined. Other DNA sequences in this sample translate to the same CDR3.

Study observations and caveats: Listed as cytomegalovirus-associated were 150 or so TCR beta chains. Most TCRs appeared rarely, but some public TCRs recurred in many donors. In vitro checks showed that a few CMV-associated chains really do target CMV antigens.

The clonotype originates from a young man in good health and CMV-seronegative. The source material was PBMCs. The chain links TRBV28 to TRBJ1-1; a possible D gene is TRBD1 (5 bases). CDR3 sequence reads: CASSSGQPNTEAFF. The CDR3 DNA follows: TGTGCCAGCAGTTCAGGACAACCCAACACTGAAGCTTTCTTT.